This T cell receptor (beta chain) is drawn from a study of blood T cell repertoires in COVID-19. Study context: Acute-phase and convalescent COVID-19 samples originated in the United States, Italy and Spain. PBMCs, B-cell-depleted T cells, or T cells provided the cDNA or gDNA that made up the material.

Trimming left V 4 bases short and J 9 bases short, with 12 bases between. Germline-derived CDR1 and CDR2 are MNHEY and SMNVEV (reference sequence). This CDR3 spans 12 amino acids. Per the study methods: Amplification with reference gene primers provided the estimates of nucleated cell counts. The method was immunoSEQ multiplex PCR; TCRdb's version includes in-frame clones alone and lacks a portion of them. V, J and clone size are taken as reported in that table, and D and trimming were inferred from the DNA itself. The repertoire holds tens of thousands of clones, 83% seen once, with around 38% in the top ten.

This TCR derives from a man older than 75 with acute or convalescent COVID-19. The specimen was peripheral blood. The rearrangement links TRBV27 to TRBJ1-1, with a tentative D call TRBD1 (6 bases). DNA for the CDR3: TGTGCCAGCAGTTCCCCCGGGACACAAGCTTTCTTT. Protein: CASSSPGTQAFF.